The 3 T cell receptor beta chains below all came from one sample that was sequenced in a study of T cell changes during pregnancy in multiple sclerosis. Produced via immunoSEQ multiplex PCR; TCRdb's table is partial and in-frame only. The top ten clones hold 0.8% to 1.3% of a sample with roughly 24,000 clones, 70% to 90% of them seen once. This material consisted of CD4+ T cells from peripheral blood mononuclear cells, taken in the second trimester of pregnancy. These receptors were collected from a female donor in good health, enrolled as a control in a pregnancy study.

The rearrangement links TRBV5-1 to TRBJ2-7, with 13 bases fitting TRBD2. Trimming took 4 bases from V and 2 from J; bases not matched to a gene: 6. The CDR3 runs to 16 residues. Germline CDR1 is SGHRS and CDR2 is YFSETQ. CDR3 protein: CASSARTSGGPYEQYF. The CDR3 coding sequence is TGCGCCAGCAGCGCGCGGACTAGCGGGGGCCCCTACGAGCAGTACTTC.

In this sample, this clone turned up a few times. The chain employs TRBV5-4 and TRBJ2-5; unclear D gene. CDR1 is SGHNT and CDR2 is YYREEE in the germline V gene (reference sequence). The CDR3 runs to 13 residues. Trimming removed 0 bases at V and 2 bases at J, with 5 bases between. The CDR3 nucleotides read TGTGCCAGCAGCTTGGCCGTACAAGAGACCCAGTACTTC. Its translation: CASSLAVQETQYF.

The V gene is TRBV9, the J gene TRBJ2-7; tentatively, D is TRBD1 (5 bases). Trimming shortened V by 0 bases and J by 0 bases, and 10 bases separated the two germline ends. CDR1 and CDR2 (germline): SGDLS, YYNGEE. The CDR3 consists of 15 residues. The CDR3 loop is CASSVGTLSSYEQYF. DNA for the CDR3: TGTGCCAGCAGCGTAGGGACATTGAGCTCCTACGAGCAGTACTTC.